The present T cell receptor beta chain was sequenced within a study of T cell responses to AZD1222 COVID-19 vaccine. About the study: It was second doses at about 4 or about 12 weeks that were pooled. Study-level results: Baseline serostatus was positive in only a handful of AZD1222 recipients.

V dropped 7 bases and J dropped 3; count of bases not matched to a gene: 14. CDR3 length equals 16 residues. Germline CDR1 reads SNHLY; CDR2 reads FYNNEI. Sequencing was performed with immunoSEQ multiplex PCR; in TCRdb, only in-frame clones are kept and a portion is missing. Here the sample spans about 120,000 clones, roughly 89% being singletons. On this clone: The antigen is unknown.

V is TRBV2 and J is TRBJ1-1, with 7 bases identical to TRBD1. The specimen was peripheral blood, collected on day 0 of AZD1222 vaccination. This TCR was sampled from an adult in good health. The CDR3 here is CASKGLGGEGYTEAFF. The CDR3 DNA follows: TGTGCCAGCAAGGGGTTAGGGGGCGAGGGTTACACTGAAGCTTTCTTT.